This T cell receptor (beta chain) was recorded in a study of blood T cells in healthy people across ages (dated by TCRdb to about 2015). With respect to the entire study: Template switching captured roughly one uniquely barcoded TCR beta cDNA molecule per two T cells in model experiments. The study measured age-related changes in TCR beta repertoire diversity using deep sequencing normalized with unique cDNA molecular identifiers. Donors were grouped into four age groups: young (average approximately 15 years), middle-aged (39), aged (around 60) and long-lived (about 90). Donors of different ages were randomly distributed across sequencing lanes to avoid experimental bias. Two additional independent replicas of 1 million unique cDNA reads from the same blood draw were analyzed for two donors (one aged 18 to 30 and one aged 80 or older). General findings and caveats noted by the study authors: Compared with the aged group, the long-lived group had more naive CD4+ T cells, fewer expanded clones and increased TCR diversity, a pattern suggesting age selection. Bulk unsorted PBMC profiling prevented conclusive comparison of naive and antigen-experienced compartments. There was a strong correlation between observed TCR beta diversity and the percentage of naive T cells measured by flow cytometry. The CMV infection status of donors was not known, potentially confounding age-related changes in expanded clonotypes. As age increased, observed TCR beta diversity per million T cells dropped in a roughly linear way, and a significant reduction was already evident by age 40. Estimates of total diversity from one million sequenced T cells were regarded as lower bounds and underestimates.

The library was prepared using 5' RACE. Sequenced on an Illumina HiSeq 2500. A second PCR of roughly 6 to 11 cycles was run with a J-beta primer mix and a sample-barcoded 5' primer. A unique molecular identifier was introduced onto each TCR beta cDNA molecule by a template-switch 5' adaptor carrying 12 random nucleotides. Each sample yielded at least 3 million CDR3-containing paired-end reads. The Mint cDNA synthesis kit, primed by a TRBC-specific oligonucleotide, was used to synthesize first-strand cDNA from all RNA. Following uracil-DNA glycosylase treatment, a first 18-cycle PCR with universal primers M1SS and BC2_uni_R was performed on all cDNA. The original methods were these. Normalization of each sample was performed by random selection of 1 million high-quality reads, each carrying a distinct molecular identifier. Instead of being binned into consensus sequences, reads that shared molecular identifiers were thrown out. MiTCR, run with a Q25 quality threshold and the strictest error-elimination algorithm, handled CDR3 identification, clonotype clustering and error correction. A nonparametric unseen species model with Euler transformation was used to estimate lower-bound total TCR beta diversity. TCRdb took the public reads, trimmed them with fastp at Q25, ran MiXCR for clone calling and kept in-frame beta chains. Each entry merges the rows of one CDR3 protein and shows their most common DNA and genes. These V and J calls originate from TCRdb's pipeline instead of the authors' own analysis. The sample yields 1.5 million to 2 million distinct CDR3 sequences; 28% were counted once. The ten largest clones represent 6.5% to 8.5% of the sample.

The junction carries 16 bases between V and J, which are trimmed by 2 bases and 2 bases respectively. Via the germline V gene, CDR1 is SNHLY and CDR2 FYNNEI. From cysteine to phenylalanine, the CDR3 is 16 amino acids long. Only the CDR3 DNA stays, 48 bases, in frame from base 1. Donors were a few dozen systemically healthy Caucasian individuals from Russia aged roughly 6 to 90 years. Each donor gave ten milliliters of peripheral blood, collected into EDTA-treated Vacutainer tubes. PBMCs were isolated by Ficoll-Paque density-gradient centrifugation, with at least 6 million obtained per sample. Trizol reagent was used to extract total RNA from the PBMCs, yielding at least 6 micrograms per sample. Naive CD45RAhigh/CD27high T cell percentages were measured by flow cytometry on a PBMC aliquot from every donor. Of note for this clonotype: What antigen it recognizes has not been identified. No base-level quality is on record; no much larger clone is a single base apart.

The chain is encoded by TRBV2 joined to TRBJ2-7; the best D guess is TRBD2, with 6 bases matching. The sequencing input was blood. This clonotype was obtained from a woman younger than 45 in good health. CDR3 region: CASSERGGGTTYEQYF. In nucleotide form, the sequence is TGTGCCAGCAGTGAAAGGGGCGGCGGGACCACCTACGAGCAGTACTTC. With the rest looked up from the reference TRBV2 and TRBJ2-7 genes rather than sequenced, the full variable domain is EPEVTQTPSHQVTQMGQEVILRCVPISNHLYFYWYRQILGQKVEFLVSFYNNEISEKSEIFDDQFSVERPDGSNFTLKIRSTKLEDSAMYFCASSERGGGTTYEQYFGPGTRLTVT.